This entry features one TCR beta chain sequence. Antigen specificity is unknown. CDR1 and CDR2 from the germline V gene are SGHTA and FQGTGA. This CDR3 contains 14 residues. Trimming took 4 bases from V and 3 from J; bases not matched to a gene: 1. TCR beta CDR3 sequences were amplified from RNA transcripts. During a first-round RT-PCR of the TCR CDR3, the HTBI primer set was used. TCRdb itself ran the multiplex PCR reads through MiXCR, one entry per CDR3 protein. The sample lists 94,000 or so distinct CDR3 sequences; roughly 49% were seen once. Newly diagnosed hyperthyroidism patients aged 18 to 65 years had disease lasting under 2 months. This entry comes from a study of T cells in Graves' hyperthyroidism and ophthalmopathy. The wider study: Initial diagnosis, before any treatment, was when peripheral blood was collected. Study results and limitations: A 13 V-J signature model discriminated ophthalmopathy versus stable hyperthyroidism.

This sequence joins TRBV7-3 and TRBJ1-2, with 11 bases aligning to TRBD1. The sample was blood. The source is a woman in her 40s with Graves' hyperthyroidism. The CDR3 spells CASSSGQGDYGYTF. The CDR3 DNA sequence: TGTGCCAGCAGCTCGGGACAGGGGGACTATGGCTACACCTTC.